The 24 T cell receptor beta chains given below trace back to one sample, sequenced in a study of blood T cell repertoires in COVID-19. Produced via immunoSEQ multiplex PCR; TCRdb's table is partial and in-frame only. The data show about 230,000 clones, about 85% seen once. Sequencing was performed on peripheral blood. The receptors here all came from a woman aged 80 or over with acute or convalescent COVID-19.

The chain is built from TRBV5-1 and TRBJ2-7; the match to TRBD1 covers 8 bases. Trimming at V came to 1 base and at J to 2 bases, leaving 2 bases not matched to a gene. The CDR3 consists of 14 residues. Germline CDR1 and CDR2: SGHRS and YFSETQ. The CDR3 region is CASSLTGGAYEQYF. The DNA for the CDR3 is TGCGCCAGCAGCTTGACAGGGGGAGCCTACGAGCAGTACTTC.

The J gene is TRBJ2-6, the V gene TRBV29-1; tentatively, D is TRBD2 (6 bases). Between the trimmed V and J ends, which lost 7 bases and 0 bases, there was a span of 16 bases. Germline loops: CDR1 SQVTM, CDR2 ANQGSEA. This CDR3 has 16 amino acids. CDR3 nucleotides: TGCAGCGCCGGGACTTTTCCATACTCTGGGGCCAACGTCCTGACTTTC. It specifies CSAGTFPYSGANVLTF.

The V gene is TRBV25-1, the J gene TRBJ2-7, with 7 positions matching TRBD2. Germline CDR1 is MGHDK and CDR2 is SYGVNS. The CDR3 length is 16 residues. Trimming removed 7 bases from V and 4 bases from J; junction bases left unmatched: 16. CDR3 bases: TGTGCCAGCACCGAGCGGGGAGAGGGCGGGTCTTACGAGCAGTACTTC. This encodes CASTERGEGGSYEQYF.

The CDR3 DNA follows: TGTGCCAGCTCAAGAGGCAGAGCTAATGAAAAACTGTTTTTT. Its protein product is CASSRGRANEKLFF. This chain uses TRBV18 with TRBJ1-4; no firm D call. Germline values: CDR1 KGHSH, CDR2 LQKENI. V lost 5 bases, J lost 3 bases, and 10 bases lay in between. This CDR3 is 14 amino acids long.

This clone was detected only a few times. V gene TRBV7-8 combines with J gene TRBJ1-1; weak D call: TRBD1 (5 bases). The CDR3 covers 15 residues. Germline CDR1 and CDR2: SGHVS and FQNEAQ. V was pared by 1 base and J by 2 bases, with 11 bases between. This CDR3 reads CASSLGWGGNTEAFF. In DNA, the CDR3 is TGTGCCAGCAGCTTAGGATGGGGGGGTAACACTGAAGCTTTCTTT.

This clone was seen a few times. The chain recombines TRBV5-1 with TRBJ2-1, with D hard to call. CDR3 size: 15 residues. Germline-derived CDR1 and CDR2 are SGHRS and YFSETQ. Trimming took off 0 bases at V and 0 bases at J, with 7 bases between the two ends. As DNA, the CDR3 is TGCGCCAGCAGCTTGGACGGTGACTCCTACAATGAGCAGTTCTTC. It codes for CASSLDGDSYNEQFF.

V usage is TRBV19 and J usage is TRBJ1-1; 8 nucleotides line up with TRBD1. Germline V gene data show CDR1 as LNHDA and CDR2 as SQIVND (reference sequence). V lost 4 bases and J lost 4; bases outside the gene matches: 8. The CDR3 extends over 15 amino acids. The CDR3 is CASSTPRGLGTEAFF. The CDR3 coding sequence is TGTGCCAGTAGTACACCCAGGGGGCTAGGCACTGAAGCTTTCTTT.

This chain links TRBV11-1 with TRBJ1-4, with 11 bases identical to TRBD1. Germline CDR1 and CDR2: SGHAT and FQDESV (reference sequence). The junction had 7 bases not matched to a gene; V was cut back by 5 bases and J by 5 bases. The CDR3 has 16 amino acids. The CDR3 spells CASSHRDRGRNEKLFF. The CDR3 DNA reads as TGTGCCAGCAGCCACCGGGACAGGGGGAGAAATGAAAAACTGTTTTTT.

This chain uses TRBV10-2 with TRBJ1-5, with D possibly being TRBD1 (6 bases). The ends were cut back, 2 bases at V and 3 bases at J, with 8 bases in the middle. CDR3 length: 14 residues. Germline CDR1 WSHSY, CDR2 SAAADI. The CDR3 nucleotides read TGCGCCAGCAGTGAGGACAGGTTCAATCAGCCCCAGCATTTT. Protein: CASSEDRFNQPQHF.

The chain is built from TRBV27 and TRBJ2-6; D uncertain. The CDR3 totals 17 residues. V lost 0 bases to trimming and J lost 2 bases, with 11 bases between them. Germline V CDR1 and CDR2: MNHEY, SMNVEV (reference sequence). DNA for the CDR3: TGTGCCAGCAGTTTATCGAATCCGTCAGCTGGGGCCAACGTCCTGACTTTC. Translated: CASSLSNPSAGANVLTF.

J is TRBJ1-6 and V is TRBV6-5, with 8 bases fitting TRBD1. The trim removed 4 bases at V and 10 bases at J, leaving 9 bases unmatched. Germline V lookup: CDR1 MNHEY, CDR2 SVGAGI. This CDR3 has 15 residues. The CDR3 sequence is CASSSTAGGPSPLHF. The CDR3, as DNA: TGTGCCAGCAGTTCCACCGCAGGGGGCCCCTCACCCCTCCACTTT.

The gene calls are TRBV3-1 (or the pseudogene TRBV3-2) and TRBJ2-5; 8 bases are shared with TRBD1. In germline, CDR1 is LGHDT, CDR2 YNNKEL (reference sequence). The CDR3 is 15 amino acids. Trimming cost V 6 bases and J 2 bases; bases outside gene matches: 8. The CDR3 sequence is CASSLRTGQQETQYF. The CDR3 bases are TGTGCCAGCAGTCTTCGGACAGGGCAGCAAGAGACCCAGTACTTC.

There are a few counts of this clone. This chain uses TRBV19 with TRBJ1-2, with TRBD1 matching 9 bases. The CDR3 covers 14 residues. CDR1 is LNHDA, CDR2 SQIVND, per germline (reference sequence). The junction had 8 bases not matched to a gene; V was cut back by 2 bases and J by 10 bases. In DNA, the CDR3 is TGTGCCAGTAGTATAACACCGGGACAGGGTCCCTACACCTTC. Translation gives CASSITPGQGPYTF.

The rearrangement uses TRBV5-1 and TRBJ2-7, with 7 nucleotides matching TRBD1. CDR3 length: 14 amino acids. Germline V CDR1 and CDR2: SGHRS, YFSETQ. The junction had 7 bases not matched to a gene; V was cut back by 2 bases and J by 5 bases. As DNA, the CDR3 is TGCGCCAGCAGCTTCCGACAGGGTGGGGACGAGCAGTACTTC. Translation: CASSFRQGGDEQYF.

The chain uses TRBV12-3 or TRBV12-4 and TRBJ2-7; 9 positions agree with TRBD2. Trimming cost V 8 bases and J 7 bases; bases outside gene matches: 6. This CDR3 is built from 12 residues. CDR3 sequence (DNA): TGTGCCAGCGGATTCAGCGGGGGGGAGCAGTACTTC. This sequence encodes CASGFSGGEQYF.

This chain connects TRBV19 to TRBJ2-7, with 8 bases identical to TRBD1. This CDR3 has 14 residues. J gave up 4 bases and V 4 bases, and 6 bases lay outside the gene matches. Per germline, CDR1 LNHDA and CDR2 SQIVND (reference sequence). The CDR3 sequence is CASSTGGRRYEQYF. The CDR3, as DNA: TGTGCCAGTAGTACAGGGGGCCGGCGTTACGAGCAGTACTTC.

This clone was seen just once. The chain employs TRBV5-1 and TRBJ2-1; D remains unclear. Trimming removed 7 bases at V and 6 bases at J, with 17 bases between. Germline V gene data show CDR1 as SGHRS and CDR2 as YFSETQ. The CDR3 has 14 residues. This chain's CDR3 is CASFAPGPPNEQFF. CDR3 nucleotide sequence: TGCGCCAGCTTCGCCCCAGGCCCCCCCAATGAGCAGTTCTTC.

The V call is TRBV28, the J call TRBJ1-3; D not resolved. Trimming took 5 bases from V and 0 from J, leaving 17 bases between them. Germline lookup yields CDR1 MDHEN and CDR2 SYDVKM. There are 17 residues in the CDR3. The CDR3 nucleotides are TGTGCCAGCAGTCCCCTGACGGGAATGAGCTCTGGAAACACCATATATTTT. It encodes CASSPLTGMSSGNTIYF.

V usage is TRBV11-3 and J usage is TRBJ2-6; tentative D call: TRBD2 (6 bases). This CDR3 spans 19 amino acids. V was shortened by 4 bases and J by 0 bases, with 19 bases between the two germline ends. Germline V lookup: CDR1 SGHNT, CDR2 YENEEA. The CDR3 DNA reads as TGTGCCAGCAGCTCCGGGAGTTCAGGTTATGGCTCTGGGGCCAACGTCCTGACTTTC. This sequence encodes CASSSGSSGYGSGANVLTF.

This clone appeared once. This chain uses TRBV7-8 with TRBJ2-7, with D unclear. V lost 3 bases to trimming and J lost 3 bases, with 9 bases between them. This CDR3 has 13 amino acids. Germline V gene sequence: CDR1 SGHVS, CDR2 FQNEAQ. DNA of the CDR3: TGTGCCAGCAGCTTCAATGCGTTCTACGAGCAGTACTTC. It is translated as CASSFNAFYEQYF.

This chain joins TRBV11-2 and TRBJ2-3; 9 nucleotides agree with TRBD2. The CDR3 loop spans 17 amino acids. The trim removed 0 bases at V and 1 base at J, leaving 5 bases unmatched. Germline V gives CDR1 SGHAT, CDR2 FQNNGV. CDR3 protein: CASSLDLASGGTDTQYF. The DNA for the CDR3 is TGTGCCAGCAGCTTAGATCTTGCTAGCGGGGGCACAGATACGCAGTATTTT. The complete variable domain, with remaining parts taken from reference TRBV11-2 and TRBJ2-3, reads EAGVAQSPRYKIIEKRQSVAFWCNPISGHATLYWYQQILGQGPKLLIQFQNNGVVDDSQLPKDRFSAERLKGVDSTLKIQPAKLEDSAVYLCASSLDLASGGTDTQYFGPGTRLTVL.

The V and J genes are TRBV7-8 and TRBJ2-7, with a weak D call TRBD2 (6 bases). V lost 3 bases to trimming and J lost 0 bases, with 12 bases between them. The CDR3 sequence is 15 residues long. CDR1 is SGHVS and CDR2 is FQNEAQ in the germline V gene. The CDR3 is CASSFSAGPSYEQYF. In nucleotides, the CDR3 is TGTGCCAGCAGCTTTAGTGCGGGGCCCTCCTACGAGCAGTACTTC.

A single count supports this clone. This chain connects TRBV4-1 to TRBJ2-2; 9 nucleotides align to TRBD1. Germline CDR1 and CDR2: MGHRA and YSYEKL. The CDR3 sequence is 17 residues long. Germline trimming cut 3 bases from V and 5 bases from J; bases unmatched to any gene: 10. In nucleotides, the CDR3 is TGCGCCAGCAGCCAGAGAACCGGGACAGGGCTTACCGGGGAGCTGTTTTTT. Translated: CASSQRTGTGLTGELFF.

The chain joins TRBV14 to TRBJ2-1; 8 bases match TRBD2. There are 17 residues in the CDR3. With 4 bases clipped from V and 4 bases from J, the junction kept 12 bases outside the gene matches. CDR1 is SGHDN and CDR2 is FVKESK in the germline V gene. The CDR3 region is CASSRRLAGTQYNEQFF. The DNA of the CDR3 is TGTGCCAGCAGCCGCAGATTAGCGGGAACCCAGTACAATGAGCAGTTCTTC.